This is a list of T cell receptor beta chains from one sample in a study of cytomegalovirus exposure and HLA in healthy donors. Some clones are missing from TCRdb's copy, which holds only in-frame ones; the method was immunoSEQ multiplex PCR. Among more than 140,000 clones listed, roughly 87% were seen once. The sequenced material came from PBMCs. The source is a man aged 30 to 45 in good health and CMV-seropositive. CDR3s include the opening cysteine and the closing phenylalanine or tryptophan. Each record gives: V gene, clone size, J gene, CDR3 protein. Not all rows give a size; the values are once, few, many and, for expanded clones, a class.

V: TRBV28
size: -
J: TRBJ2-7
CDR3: CASSTTSGGAGLGF

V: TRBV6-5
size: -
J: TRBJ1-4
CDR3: CASSYIGEKLFF

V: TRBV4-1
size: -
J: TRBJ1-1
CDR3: CASSRVRNTEAFF

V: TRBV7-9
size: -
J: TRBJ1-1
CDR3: CASSSPGGVKRTEAFF

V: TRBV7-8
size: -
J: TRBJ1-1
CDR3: CASSLGGSLPEAFF

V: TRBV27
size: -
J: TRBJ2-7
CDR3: CASSRITAGAYEQYF

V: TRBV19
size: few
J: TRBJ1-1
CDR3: CASSPGQGTEAFF

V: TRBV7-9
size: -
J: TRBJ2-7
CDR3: CAGDGQGGNLEQYF

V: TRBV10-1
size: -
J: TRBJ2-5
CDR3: CASSESTSPETQYF

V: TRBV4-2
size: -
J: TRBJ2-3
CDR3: CASSQGRLAGGPLTDTQYF

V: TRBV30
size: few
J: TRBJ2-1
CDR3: CAWSISGEQFF

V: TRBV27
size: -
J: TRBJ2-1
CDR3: CASSEFLGQIYNEQFF

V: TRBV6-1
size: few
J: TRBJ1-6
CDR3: CASSGREQGNSPLHF

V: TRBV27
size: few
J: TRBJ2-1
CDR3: CASSVTGYEQFF

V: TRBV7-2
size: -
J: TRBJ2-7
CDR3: CASSTSSGTSGQQYF

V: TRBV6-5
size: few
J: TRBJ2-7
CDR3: CASSYSVYYEQYF

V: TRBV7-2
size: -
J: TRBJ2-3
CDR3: CASSPPPSLNTQYF

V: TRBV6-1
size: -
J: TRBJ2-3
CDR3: CASIRGGGDTQYF

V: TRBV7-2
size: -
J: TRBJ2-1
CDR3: CASSPLAGGYNEQFF

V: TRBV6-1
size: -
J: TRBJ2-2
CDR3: CASSPQGARTGELFF

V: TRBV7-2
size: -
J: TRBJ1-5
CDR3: CASSLGTGAGQPQHF

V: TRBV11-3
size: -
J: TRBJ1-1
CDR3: CASSSRPNTEAFF

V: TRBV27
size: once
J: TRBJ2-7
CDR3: CASSPQGQGRYEQYF

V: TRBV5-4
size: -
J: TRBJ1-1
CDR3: CASRGNTEAFF

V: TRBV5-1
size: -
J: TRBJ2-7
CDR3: CASSLAGSGWEQYF

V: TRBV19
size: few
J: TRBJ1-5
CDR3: CASTPYRGNQPQHF

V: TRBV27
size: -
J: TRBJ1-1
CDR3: CASSFQTGWRVNTEAFF

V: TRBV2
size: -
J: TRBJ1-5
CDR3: CASSEEGSSSESPQHF

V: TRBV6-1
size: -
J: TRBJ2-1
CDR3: CASSEVGLAGAEQFF

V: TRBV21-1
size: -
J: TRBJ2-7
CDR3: CASSEAEGFYTLYEQYF

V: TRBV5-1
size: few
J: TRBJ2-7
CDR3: CASSLGQGYNEQYF

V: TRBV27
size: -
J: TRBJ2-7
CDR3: CASSLYGTGQNEQYF

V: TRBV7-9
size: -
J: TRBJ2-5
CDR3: CSSSPQETQYF

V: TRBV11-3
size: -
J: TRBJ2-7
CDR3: CASSPRGQGTYEQYF

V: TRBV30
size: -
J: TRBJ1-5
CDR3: CAWSVQSNQPQHF

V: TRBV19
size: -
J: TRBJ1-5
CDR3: CASSLSWTGGNQPQHF

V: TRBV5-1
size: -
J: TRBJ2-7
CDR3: CASSSLAGGDTYEQYF

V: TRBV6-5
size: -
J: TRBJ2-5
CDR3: CASSYRDRGYQTQYF

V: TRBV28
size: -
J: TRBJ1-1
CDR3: CASRTGTVTEAFF

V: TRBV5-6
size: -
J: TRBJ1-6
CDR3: CASSLLQGNSPLHF

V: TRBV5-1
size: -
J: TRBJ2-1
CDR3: CASSKQATGDGEQFF

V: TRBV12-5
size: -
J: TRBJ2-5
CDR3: CASGLLSGMETQYF

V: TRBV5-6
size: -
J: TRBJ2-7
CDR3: CASSLGGYEQYF

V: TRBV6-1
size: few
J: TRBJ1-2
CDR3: CASSSTSTGYGYTF

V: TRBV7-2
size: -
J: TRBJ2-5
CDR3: CASSPRTVGQETQYF

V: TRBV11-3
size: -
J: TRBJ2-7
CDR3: CASSLSGGSYEQYF

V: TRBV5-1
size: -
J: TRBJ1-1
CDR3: CASSLAVTGEAFF

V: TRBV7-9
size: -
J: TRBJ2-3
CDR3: CASSPEATDTQYF

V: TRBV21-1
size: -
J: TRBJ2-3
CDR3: CASSKVGGRQYF

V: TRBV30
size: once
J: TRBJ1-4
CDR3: CACPGGGFNEKLFF

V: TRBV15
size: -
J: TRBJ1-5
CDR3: CATSRDRGNQPQHF

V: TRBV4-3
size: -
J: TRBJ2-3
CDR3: CASSYGTSGGPSDTQYF

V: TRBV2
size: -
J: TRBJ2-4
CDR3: CASIEDGEAKNIQYF

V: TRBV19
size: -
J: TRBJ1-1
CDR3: CASSIDITGWTEAFF

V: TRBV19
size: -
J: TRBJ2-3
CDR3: CASSIAAATDTQYF